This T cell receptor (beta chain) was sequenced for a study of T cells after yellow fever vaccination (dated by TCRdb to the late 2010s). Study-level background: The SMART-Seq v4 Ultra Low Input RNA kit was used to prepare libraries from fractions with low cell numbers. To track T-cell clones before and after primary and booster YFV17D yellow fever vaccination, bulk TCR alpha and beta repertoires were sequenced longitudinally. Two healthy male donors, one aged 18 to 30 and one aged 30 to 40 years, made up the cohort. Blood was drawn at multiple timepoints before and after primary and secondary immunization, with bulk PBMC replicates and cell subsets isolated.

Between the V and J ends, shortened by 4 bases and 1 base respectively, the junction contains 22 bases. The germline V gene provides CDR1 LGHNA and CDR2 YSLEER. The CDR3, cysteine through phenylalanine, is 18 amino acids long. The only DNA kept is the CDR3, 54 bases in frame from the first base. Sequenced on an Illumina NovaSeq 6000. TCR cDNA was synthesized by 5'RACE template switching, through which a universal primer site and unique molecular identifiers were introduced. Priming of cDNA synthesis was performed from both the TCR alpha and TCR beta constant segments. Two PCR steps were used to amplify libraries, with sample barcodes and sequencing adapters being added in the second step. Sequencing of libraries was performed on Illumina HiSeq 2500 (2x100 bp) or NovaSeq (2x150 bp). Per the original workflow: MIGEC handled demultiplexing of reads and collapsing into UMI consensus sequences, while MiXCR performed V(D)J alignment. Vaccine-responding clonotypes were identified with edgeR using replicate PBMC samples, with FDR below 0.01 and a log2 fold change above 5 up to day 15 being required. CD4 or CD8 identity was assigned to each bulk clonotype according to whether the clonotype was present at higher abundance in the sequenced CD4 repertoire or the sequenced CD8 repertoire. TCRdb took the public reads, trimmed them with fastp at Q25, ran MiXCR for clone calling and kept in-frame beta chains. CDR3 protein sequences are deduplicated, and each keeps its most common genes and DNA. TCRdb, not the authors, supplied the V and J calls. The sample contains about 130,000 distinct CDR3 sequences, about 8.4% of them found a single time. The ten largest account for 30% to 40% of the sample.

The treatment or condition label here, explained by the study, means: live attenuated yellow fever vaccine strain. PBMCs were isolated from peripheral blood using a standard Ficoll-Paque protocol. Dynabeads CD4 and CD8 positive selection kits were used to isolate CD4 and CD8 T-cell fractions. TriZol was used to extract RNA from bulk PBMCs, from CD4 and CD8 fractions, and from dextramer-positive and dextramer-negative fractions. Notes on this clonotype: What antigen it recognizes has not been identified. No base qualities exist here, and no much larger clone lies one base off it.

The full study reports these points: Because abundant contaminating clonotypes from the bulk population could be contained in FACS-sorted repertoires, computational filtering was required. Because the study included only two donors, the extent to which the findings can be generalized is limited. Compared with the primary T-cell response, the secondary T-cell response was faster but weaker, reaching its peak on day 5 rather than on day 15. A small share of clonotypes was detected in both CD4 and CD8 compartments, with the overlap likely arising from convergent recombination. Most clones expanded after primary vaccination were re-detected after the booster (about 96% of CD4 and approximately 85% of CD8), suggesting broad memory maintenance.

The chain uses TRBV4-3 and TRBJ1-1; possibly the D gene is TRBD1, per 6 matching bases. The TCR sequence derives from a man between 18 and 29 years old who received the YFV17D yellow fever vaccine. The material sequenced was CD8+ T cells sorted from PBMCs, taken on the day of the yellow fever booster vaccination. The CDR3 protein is CASSPGSGRGAGNTEAFF. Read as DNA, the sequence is TGCGCCAGCAGCCCCGGGTCGGGTCGGGGGGCAGGGAACACTGAAGCTTTCTTT.